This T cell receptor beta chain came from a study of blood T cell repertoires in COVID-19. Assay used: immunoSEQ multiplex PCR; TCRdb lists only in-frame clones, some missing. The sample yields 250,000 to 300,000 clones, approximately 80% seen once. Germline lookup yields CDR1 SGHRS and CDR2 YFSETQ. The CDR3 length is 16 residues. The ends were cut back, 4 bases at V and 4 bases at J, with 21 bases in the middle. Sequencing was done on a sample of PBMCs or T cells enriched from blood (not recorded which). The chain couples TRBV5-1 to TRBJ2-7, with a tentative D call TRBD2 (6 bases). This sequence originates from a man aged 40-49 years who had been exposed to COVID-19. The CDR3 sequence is CASSDARPGLPYEQYF. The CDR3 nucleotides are TGCGCCAGCAGCGACGCACGCCCGGGACTGCCATACGAGCAGTACTTC.